This T cell receptor beta chain originates from a study of STAT5B mutations in CD4+ large granular lymphocyte leukemia. Trimming left V 4 bases short and J 2 bases short, with 9 bases between. CDR3 length: 13 amino acids. Germline V gene lookup returns CDR1 SGHAT and CDR2 FQNNGV. Remarks on this clone: What it recognizes is unknown. The identical CDR3 is also encoded by other nucleotide sequences in the sample.

The table came from immunoSEQ multiplex PCR; TCRdb's copy has only in-frame clones and leaves some out. The sample records about 46,000 clones, about 80% being singletons. Study observations and caveats: No patients shared main leukemic clonotypes, though 20% to 25% appeared at low frequency elsewhere. Patient CD4-sorted repertoires stayed more clonal than healthy ones after leukemic-clone removal. 8/27 top patient clones versus 2/35 control clones were TRBV06-family.

Buffy coats from healthy blood donors served as controls. This TCR was sampled from a human donor in good health. V and J are TRBV11-2 and TRBJ2-7; D call uncertain. Sequenced input: CD4+ T cells from blood buffy coats. The CDR3 DNA follows: TGTGCCAGCAGCTCCCAGGTTACCTACGAGCAGTACTTC. Protein sequence: CASSSQVTYEQYF.